Listed below are T cell receptor beta chains from one sample, sequenced in a study of identical twins. One entry per CDR3 protein results from TCRdb running MiXCR on the 5' RACE reads. The data show 500,000 to 650,000 distinct CDR3 sequences, with about 20% seen just once and about 0.5% held by the top ten. These data also formed part of another study, on yellow fever vaccine responses in identical twins.

The sequencing input was CD4+ T cells sorted from blood. The receptors come from a young woman in good health. Each CDR3 is given with its conserved first and last residue. D genes are given only for firm matches. Clone sizes are given selectively: once, few, many, or a class where the clone is expanded.

J gene | clone size | D gene | V gene | CDR3 protein | CDR3 DNA
TRBJ2-1 | - | TRBD2 | TRBV5-1 | CASSPGLANSYNEQFF | TGCGCCAGCAGCCCGGGACTAGCGAACTCCTACAATGAGCAGTTCTTC
TRBJ2-2 | few | - | TRBV14 | CASSQLSGGWTGELFF | TGTGCCAGCAGCCAACTCTCTGGGGGATGGACCGGGGAGCTGTTTTTT
TRBJ1-5 | few | TRBD1 | TRBV3-1 | CASSIGTGRDQPQHF | TGTGCCAGCAGCATCGGGACAGGGCGAGATCAGCCCCAGCATTTT
TRBJ1-4 | - | - | TRBV20-1 | CSALDEKLFF | TGCAGTGCTTTGGATGAAAAACTGTTTTTT
TRBJ2-3 | - | TRBD2 | TRBV19 | CASTSGRAMGITDTQYF | TGTGCCAGTACCAGCGGGAGGGCCATGGGGATCACAGATACGCAGTATTTT
TRBJ2-2 | - | - | TRBV28 | CASPGSTGELFF | TGTGCCAGCCCGGGAAGCACCGGGGAGCTGTTTTTT
TRBJ1-4 | few | TRBD1 | TRBV28 | CASSSTGVNEKLFF | TGTGCCAGCAGTTCGACAGGGGTTAATGAAAAACTGTTTTTT
TRBJ2-1 | - | TRBD2 | TRBV24-1 | CATSEVPRGDWGNEQFF | TGTGCCACCAGTGAGGTCCCGCGGGGGGACTGGGGGAATGAGCAGTTCTTC
TRBJ2-2 | many | TRBD2 | TRBV20-1 | CSARDPTSGSSGELFF | TGCAGTGCTAGAGATCCGACTAGCGGGAGTTCCGGGGAGCTGTTTTTT
TRBJ2-7 | - | TRBD2 | TRBV24-1 | CATSDSLAGLRGEQYF | TGTGCCACCAGTGATTCACTAGCGGGCCTCCGGGGTGAGCAGTACTTC
TRBJ2-5 | - | TRBD1 | TRBV5-1 | CASSLRATGTEETQYF | TGCGCCAGCAGCTTGAGGGCGACCGGGACAGAAGAGACCCAGTACTTC
TRBJ2-1 | - | TRBD2 | TRBV6-1 | CASAAGALRDEQFF | TGTGCCAGCGCCGCGGGAGCCCTTCGGGATGAGCAGTTCTTC
TRBJ1-4 | - | - | TRBV6-1 | CASGRRNNEKLFF | TGTGCCAGCGGAAGGAGGAATAATGAAAAACTGTTTTTT
TRBJ1-3 | few | - | TRBV2 | CASSEASSGNTIYF | TGTGCCAGCAGTGAAGCCAGCTCTGGAAACACCATATATTTT
TRBJ2-7 | many | - | TRBV4-1 | CASSQVRVGEQYF | TGCGCCAGCAGCCAAGTTAGGGTCGGGGAGCAGTACTTC
TRBJ2-2 | - | - | TRBV11-2 | CASTLGNRGTGELFF | TGTGCCAGCACCCTCGGTAATCGAGGCACCGGGGAGCTGTTTTTT
TRBJ2-1 | - | TRBD1 | TRBV10-3 | CAISGEQGAYNEQFF | TGTGCCATCAGTGGAGAACAGGGGGCCTACAATGAGCAGTTCTTC
TRBJ2-1 | few | - | TRBV29-1 | CSATGTRQYNEQFF | TGCAGCGCCACCGGGACACGGCAGTACAATGAGCAGTTCTTC
TRBJ2-5 | - | TRBD2 | TRBV5-1 | CASSYGGFQETQYF | TGCGCCAGCAGCTACGGGGGGTTCCAAGAGACCCAGTACTTC
TRBJ2-1 | - | - | TRBV19 | CASKGEEYDEQFF | TGTGCCAGTAAGGGGGAAGAATACGATGAGCAGTTCTTC
TRBJ1-2 | - | - | TRBV12-3/TRBV12-4 | CASSLVAGNYGYTF | TGTGCCAGCAGTTTAGTGGCAGGGAATTATGGCTACACCTTC
TRBJ2-4 | - | - | TRBV5-5 | CASSRSGGENIQYF | TGTGCCAGCAGCCGCTCAGGGGGGGAAAACATTCAGTACTTC
TRBJ1-1 | few | TRBD1 | TRBV20-1 | CSARDAGGTPNTEAFF | TGCAGTGCTAGAGATGCAGGGGGCACCCCGAACACTGAAGCTTTCTTT
TRBJ2-2 | - | - | TRBV21-1 | CASTLRGTANTGELFF | TGTGCCAGCACCCTACGGGGGACAGCGAACACCGGGGAGCTGTTTTTT
TRBJ2-3 | - | TRBD1 | TRBV5-6 | CASSWRIKGTGRTDTQYF | TGTGCCAGCAGCTGGCGGATAAAGGGGACAGGCCGCACAGATACGCAGTATTTT
TRBJ2-3 | - | - | TRBV27 | CASRSLGRGLSSTDTQYF | TGTGCCAGCAGATCTTTAGGCAGAGGTCTATCTAGCACAGATACGCAGTATTTT
TRBJ2-1 | - | TRBD1 | TRBV5-1 | CASSQGQTYNEQFF | TGCGCCAGCAGCCAGGGACAGACCTACAATGAGCAGTTCTTC
TRBJ1-2 | few | - | TRBV3-1 | CASSQVPNYGYTF | TGTGCCAGCAGCCAAGTACCTAACTATGGCTACACCTTC
TRBJ2-3 | - | TRBD2 | TRBV20-1 | CSDKLAGDTDTQYF | TGCAGTGACAAACTAGCGGGGGACACAGATACGCAGTATTTT
TRBJ2-1 | - | TRBD1 | TRBV27 | CASSSRTGNEQFF | TGTGCCAGCAGTTCACGGACAGGGAATGAGCAGTTCTTC
TRBJ2-2 | few | - | TRBV10-3 | CAISVRQANTGELFF | TGTGCCATCAGTGTGCGGCAGGCGAACACCGGGGAGCTGTTTTTT
TRBJ2-1 | - | TRBD1 | TRBV7-9 | CASSNRDRGPNEQFF | TGTGCCAGCAGCAACCGGGACAGGGGGCCCAATGAGCAGTTCTTC
TRBJ2-1 | few | TRBD2 | TRBV5-5 | CASSTTSGNNNEQFF | TGTGCCAGCAGCACTACTAGCGGGAACAACAATGAGCAGTTCTTC